This TCR beta chain appears in the sequencing data of a study of blood T cell repertoires in COVID-19. The wider study: Italy, Spain and the United States were the sources of the convalescent and acute COVID-19 samples. Sample material is recorded as cDNA or gDNA derived from T cells, B-cell-depleted T cells, or PBMCs.

In the authors' methods: Amplified reference gene primers provided the basis for estimating nucleated cell counts. Profiling relied on immunoSEQ multiplex PCR, and the TCRdb table lists in-frame clones only, not all of them. D and trimming come from the DNA, and the V and J calls and clone size come from that table. The sample gives fewer than 250,000 clones, 84% of which show up once; approximately 8% is in the top ten. V lost 0 bases to trimming and J lost 5 bases; unmatched junction nucleotides: 9. Looked up from germline, CDR1 is LNHNV and CDR2 is YYDKDF (reference sequence). CDR3 length equals 16 residues.

The sample consisted of peripheral blood. This receptor was taken from a woman in her forties or fifties with active or convalescent COVID-19. V usage is TRBV15 and J usage is TRBJ2-7; 8 nucleotides align to TRBD1. CDR3 region: CATSRDQVGTGDEQYF. CDR3 DNA: TGTGCCACCAGCAGAGATCAGGTCGGGACAGGCGACGAGCAGTACTTC.